The source of this T cell receptor (beta chain) is a study of blood T cell repertoires in COVID-19. Participants came from 24 US areas, aged roughly 18 to 90 years. The assay was immunoSEQ multiplex PCR, and TCRdb's table has in-frame clones only and misses some. The sample lists some 160,000 clones, 80% seen once, with 3% to 4% in the top ten. The V gene end was trimmed by 0 bases and the J gene end by 0 bases; junction bases not matched to a gene: 1. Germline CDR1 MGHRA, CDR2 YSYEKL. This CDR3 has 15 residues. Specimen: PBMCs or T cells enriched from blood (not recorded which). The chain is built from TRBV4-1 and TRBJ1-2, with 7 bases matching TRBD1. This TCR was sampled from a woman aged 55-69 years who had recovered from COVID-19. The chain's CDR3 is CASSQETGTNYGYTF. The CDR3, as DNA: TGCGCCAGCAGCCAAGAGACAGGGACTAACTATGGCTACACCTTC.